A single sample is the source of the 6 T cell receptor beta chains below, sequenced in a study of T cell responses to AZD1222 COVID-19 vaccine. Sequencing was performed with immunoSEQ multiplex PCR; in TCRdb, only in-frame clones are kept and a portion is missing. Here the sample spans around 150,000 clones, roughly 92% being singletons. The specimen was peripheral blood, collected 28 days after the second AZD1222 dose. The receptors come from an adult who received the AZD1222 COVID-19 vaccine.

The sample holds one count of this clone. The chain carries TRBV2 and TRBJ1-1; D perhaps matches TRBD1 (5 bases). CDR3 length equals 17 residues. With 1 base removed from V and 4 bases from J, the gap between germline ends came to 19 bases. Germline V gene lookup returns CDR1 SNHLY and CDR2 FYNNEI. The CDR3 nucleotides read TGTGCCAGCAGTGAAGGGATGATTGGGGGAATGATCACTGAAGCTTTCTTT. Encoded protein: CASSEGMIGGMITEAFF.

The rearrangement uses TRBV4-1 and TRBJ1-1, with D unresolved. CDR3 length equals 14 residues. CDR1 is MGHRA and CDR2 is YSYEKL in the germline V gene. V lost 6 bases, J lost 1 base, and 12 bases lay in between. Here the CDR3 reads CASSWVMGNTEAFF. CDR3 sequence (DNA): TGCGCCAGCAGTTGGGTCATGGGGAACACTGAAGCTTTCTTT.

The chain recombines TRBV11-2 with TRBJ1-2, with D maybe TRBD1 (6 bases). Germline V gene lookup returns CDR1 SGHAT and CDR2 FQNNGV. The CDR3 sequence is 14 residues long. Trimming shortened V by 1 base and J by 7 bases, and 13 bases separated the two germline ends. The CDR3 DNA reads as TGTGCCAGCAGCTTAGTGGGGGCCACGGGTGGCTACACCTTC. Translating gives CASSLVGATGGYTF.

The V and J genes are TRBV2 and TRBJ1-1; D not resolved. V was pared by 4 bases and J by 6 bases, with 18 bases between. This CDR3 is 15 amino acids long. Looked up from germline, CDR1 is SNHLY and CDR2 is FYNNEI. In DNA form, the CDR3 reads TGTGCCAGCAGTGGCCCCCCCCAATCAACCGCTGAAGCTTTCTTT. It encodes CASSGPPQSTAEAFF.

The rearrangement links TRBV6-5 to TRBJ2-3, with 7 bases identical to TRBD1. This CDR3 spans 15 amino acids. CDR1 is MNHEY and CDR2 is SVGAGI in the germline V gene. J was trimmed by 3 bases and V by 2 bases; bases with no gene match: 5. The CDR3 sequence: CASSYTGVYTDTQYF. CDR3 in DNA: TGTGCCAGCAGTTACACAGGGGTCTATACAGATACGCAGTATTTT.

The V gene is TRBV12-5, the J gene TRBJ2-3; unclear D gene. Trimming pared 6 bases from V and 2 bases from J, leaving 12 bases between. The CDR3 is 14 amino acids. CDR1 and CDR2 (germline): LGHNT, FRNRAP. This CDR3 is CASGPLLYTDTQYF. The CDR3 DNA is TGTGCTAGTGGCCCCTTGCTATACACAGATACGCAGTATTTT.